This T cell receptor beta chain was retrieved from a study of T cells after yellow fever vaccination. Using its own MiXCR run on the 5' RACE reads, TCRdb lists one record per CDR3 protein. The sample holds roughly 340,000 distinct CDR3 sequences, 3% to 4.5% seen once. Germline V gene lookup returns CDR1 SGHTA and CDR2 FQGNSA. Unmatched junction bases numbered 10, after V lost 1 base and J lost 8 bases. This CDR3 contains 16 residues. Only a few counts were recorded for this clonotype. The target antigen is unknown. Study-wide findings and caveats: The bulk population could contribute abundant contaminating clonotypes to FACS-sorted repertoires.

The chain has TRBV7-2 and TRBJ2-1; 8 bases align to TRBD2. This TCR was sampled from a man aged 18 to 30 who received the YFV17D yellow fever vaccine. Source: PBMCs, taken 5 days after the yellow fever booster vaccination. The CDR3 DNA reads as TGTGCCAGCAGCTTAGACGGGGGGGGCCAGTGGTATGAGCAGTTCTTC. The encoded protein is CASSLDGGGQWYEQFF. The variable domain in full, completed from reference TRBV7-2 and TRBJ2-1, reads GAGVSQSPSNKVTEKGKDVELRCDPISGHTALYWYRQSLGQGLEFLIYFQGNSAPDKSGLPSDRFSAERTGGSVSTLTIQRTQQEDSAVYLCASSLDGGGQWYEQFFGPGTRLTVL.